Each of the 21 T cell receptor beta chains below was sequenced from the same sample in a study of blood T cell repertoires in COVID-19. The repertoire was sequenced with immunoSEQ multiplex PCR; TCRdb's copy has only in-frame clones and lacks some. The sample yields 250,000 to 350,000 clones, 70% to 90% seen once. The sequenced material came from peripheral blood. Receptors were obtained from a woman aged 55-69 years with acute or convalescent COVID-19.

CDR3 loop: CASSLGLAGKQFF. The CDR3 bases are TGTGCCAGCAGCTTAGGTCTAGCGGGAAAGCAGTTCTTC. This chain joins TRBV11-2 and TRBJ2-1; 9 bases fit TRBD2. The CDR3 is 13 amino acids. V lost 1 base, J lost 11 bases, and 3 bases stayed unmatched. Germline loops: CDR1 SGHAT, CDR2 FQNNGV.

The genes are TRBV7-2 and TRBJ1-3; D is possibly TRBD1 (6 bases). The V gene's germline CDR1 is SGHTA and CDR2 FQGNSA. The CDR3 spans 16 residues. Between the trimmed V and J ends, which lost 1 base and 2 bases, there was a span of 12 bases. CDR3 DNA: TGTGCCAGCAGCTTAGGACAGGTAGTTGCTGGAAACACCATATATTTT. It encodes CASSLGQVVAGNTIYF.

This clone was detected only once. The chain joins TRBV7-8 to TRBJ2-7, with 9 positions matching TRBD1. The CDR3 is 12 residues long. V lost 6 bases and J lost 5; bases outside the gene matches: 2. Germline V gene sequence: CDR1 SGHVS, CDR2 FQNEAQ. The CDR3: CASRNRGHEQYF. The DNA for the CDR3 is TGTGCCAGCAGGAACAGGGGGCACGAGCAGTACTTC.

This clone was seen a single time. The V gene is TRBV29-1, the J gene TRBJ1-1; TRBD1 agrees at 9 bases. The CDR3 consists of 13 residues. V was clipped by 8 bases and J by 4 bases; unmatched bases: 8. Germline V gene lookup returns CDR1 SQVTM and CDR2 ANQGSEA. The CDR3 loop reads CSLTGTGSTEAFF. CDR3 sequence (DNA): TGCAGCCTGACCGGGACAGGGAGCACTGAAGCTTTCTTT. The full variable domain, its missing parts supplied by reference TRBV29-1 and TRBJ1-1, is SAVISQKPSRDICQRGTSLTIQCQVDSQVTMMFWYRQQPGQSLTLIATANQGSEATYESGFVIDKFPISRPNLTFSTLTVSNMSPEDSSIYLCSLTGTGSTEAFFGQGTRLTVV.

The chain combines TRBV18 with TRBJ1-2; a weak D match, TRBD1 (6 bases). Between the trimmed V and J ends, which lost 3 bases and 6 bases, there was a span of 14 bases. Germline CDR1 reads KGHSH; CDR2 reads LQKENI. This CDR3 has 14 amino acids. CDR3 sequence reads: CASSPGRGGDGYTF. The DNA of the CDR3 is TGTGCCAGCTCACCCGGAAGGGGGGGCGATGGCTACACCTTC.

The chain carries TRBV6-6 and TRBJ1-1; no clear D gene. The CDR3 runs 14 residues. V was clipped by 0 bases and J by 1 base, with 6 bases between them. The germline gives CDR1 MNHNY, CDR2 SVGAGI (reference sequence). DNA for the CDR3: TGTGCCAGCAGTTACTCACGGGGGAACACTGAAGCTTTCTTT. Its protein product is CASSYSRGNTEAFF.

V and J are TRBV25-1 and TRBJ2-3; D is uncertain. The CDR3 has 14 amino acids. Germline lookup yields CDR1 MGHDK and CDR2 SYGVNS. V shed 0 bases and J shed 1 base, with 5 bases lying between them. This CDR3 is CASSEYRGTDTQYF. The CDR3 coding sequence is TGTGCCAGCAGTGAATATCGGGGCACAGATACGCAGTATTTT.

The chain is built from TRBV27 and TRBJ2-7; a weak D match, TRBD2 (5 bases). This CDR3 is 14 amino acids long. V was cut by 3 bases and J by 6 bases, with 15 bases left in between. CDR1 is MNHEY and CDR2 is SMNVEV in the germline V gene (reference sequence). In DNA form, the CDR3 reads TGTGCCAGCAGTTTCTCGGGGTCGGTGTTCGAGCAGTACTTC. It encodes CASSFSGSVFEQYF.

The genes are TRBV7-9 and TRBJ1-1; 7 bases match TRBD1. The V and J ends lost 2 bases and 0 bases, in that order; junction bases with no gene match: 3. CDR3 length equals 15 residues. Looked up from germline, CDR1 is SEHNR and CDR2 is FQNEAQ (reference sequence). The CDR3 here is CASSLHRGMNTEAFF. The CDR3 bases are TGTGCCAGCAGCTTACACAGGGGAATGAACACTGAAGCTTTCTTT. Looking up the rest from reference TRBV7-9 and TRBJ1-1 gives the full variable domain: DTGVSQNPRHKITKRGQNVTFRCDPISEHNRLYWYRQTLGQGPEFLTYFQNEAQLEKSRLLSDRFSAERPKGSFSTLEIQRTEQGDSAMYLCASSLHRGMNTEAFFGQGTRLTVV.

CDR3 protein: CSARGTGNTGELFF. CDR3 DNA sequence: TGCAGCGCTAGGGGGACAGGGAACACCGGGGAGCTGTTTTTT. The chain carries TRBV29-1 and TRBJ2-2; 8 bases are a match to TRBD1. This CDR3 spans 14 amino acids. The V gene's germline CDR1 is SQVTM and CDR2 ANQGSEA. Trimming cost V 7 bases and J 1 base; bases outside gene matches: 5.

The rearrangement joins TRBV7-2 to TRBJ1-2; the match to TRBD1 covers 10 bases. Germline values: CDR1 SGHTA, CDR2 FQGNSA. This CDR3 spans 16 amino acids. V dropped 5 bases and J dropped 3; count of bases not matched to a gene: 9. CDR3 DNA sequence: TGTGCCAGCAGCCCGCGACAGGGGGCGATTGACTATGGCTACACCTTC. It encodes CASSPRQGAIDYGYTF.

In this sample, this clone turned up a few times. The chain's CDR3 is CASSPTGGYRQFF. The CDR3 DNA is TGTGCCAGCAGCCCCACAGGGGGCTACAGGCAGTTCTTC. V usage is TRBV5-6 and J usage is TRBJ2-1; 9 nucleotides match TRBD1. Germline CDR1 is SGHDT and CDR2 is YYEEEE. J was trimmed by 12 bases and V by 4 bases; bases with no gene match: 8. The CDR3 sequence is 13 residues long.

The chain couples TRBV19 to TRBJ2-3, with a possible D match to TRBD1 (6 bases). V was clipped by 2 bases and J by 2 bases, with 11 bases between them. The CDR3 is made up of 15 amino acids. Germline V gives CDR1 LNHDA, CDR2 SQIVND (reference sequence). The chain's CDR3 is CASSITGFTTDTQYF. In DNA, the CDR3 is TGTGCCAGTAGTATAACAGGGTTTACCACAGATACGCAGTATTTT.

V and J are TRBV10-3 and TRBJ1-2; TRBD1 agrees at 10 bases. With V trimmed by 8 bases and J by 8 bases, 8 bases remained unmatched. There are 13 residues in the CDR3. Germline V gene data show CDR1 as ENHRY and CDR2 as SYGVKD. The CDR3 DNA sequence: TGTGCCATCGCTGGGACAGGGGTTGAGGGCTACACCTTC. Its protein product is CAIAGTGVEGYTF.

Here the CDR3 DNA reads TGTGCCAGCAGCCCGCGCGACAGGATGAGCTATGGCTACACCTTC. Protein product: CASSPRDRMSYGYTF. V and J are TRBV9 and TRBJ1-2; D perhaps matches TRBD1 (6 bases). The V end was cut by 4 bases, the J end by 4 bases, with 17 bases between. The CDR3 spans 15 residues. Germline V gives CDR1 SGDLS, CDR2 YYNGEE.

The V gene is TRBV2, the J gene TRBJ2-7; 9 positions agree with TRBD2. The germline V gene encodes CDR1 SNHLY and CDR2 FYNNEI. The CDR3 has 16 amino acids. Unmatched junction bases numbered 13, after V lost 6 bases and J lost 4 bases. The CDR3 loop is CASSDTPSGALYEQYF. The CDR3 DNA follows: TGTGCCAGCAGCGACACTCCTAGCGGGGCTTTGTACGAGCAGTACTTC.

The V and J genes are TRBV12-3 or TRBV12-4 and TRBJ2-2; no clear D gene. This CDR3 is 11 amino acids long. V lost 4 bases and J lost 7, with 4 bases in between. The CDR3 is CASSSGGELFF. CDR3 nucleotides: TGTGCCAGCAGTTCGGGCGGGGAGCTGTTTTTT.

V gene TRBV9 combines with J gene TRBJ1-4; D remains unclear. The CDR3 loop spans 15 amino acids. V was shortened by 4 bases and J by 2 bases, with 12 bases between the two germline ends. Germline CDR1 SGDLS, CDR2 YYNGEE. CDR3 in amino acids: CASSPRGGTNEKLFF. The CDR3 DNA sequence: TGTGCCAGCAGCCCCCGGGGTGGTACTAATGAAAAACTGTTTTTT.

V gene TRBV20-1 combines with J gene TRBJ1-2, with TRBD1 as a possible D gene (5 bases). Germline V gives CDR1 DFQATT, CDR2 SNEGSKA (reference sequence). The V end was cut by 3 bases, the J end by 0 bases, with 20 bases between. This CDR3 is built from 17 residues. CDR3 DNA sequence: TGCAGTGCTAGTATGAGGGACTTCGCCTTGACTAACTATGGCTACACCTTC. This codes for CSASMRDFALTNYGYTF.

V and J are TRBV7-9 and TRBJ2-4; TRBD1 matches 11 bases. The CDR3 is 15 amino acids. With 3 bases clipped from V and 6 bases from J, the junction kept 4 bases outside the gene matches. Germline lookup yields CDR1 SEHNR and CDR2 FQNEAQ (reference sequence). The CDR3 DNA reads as TGTGCCAGCAGCTTTACGGGACAGGGGGGAAACATTCAGTACTTC. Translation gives CASSFTGQGGNIQYF.

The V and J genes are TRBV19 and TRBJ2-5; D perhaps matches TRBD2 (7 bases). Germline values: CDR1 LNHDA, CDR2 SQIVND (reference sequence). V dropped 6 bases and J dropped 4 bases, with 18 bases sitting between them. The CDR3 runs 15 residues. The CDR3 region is CASRGSWGGGETQYF. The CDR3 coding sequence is TGTGCCAGTAGAGGAAGCTGGGGAGGGGGAGAGACCCAGTACTTC.